What follows are 13 T cell receptor beta chains derived from one specimen sequenced in a study of cytomegalovirus exposure and HLA in healthy donors. 60 Vbeta and 13 Jbeta primers were used in PCR. Assay used: immunoSEQ multiplex PCR; TCRdb lists only in-frame clones, some missing. The table records approximately 79,000 clones, around 79% of them present only once. The sequencing sample was made of PBMCs. These receptors were obtained from a woman aged 35 to 49 in good health and CMV-seropositive.

The rearrangement links TRBV11-3 to TRBJ2-7; a weak D match, TRBD1 (6 bases). This CDR3 is built from 15 residues. The V gene's germline CDR1 is SGHNT and CDR2 YENEEA. V lost 5 bases and J lost 5, with 19 bases in between. CDR3 DNA: TGTGCCAGCAGCATCGGAAACAGGGATCCCGACGAGCAGTACTTC. Protein: CASSIGNRDPDEQYF. Based on the CDR3 plus reference TRBV11-3 and TRBJ2-7, the full variable domain is EAGVVQSPRYKIIEKKQPVAFWCNPISGHNTLYWYLQNLGQGPELLIRYENEEAVDDSQLPKDRFSAERLKGVDSTLKIQPAELGDSAVYLCASSIGNRDPDEQYFGPGTRLTVT.

A few counts support this clone. The chain combines TRBV28 with TRBJ2-3; a weak D match, TRBD1 (6 bases). The V and J ends lost 6 bases and 2 bases respectively, with 18 bases between them. The CDR3 is 16 amino acids. CDR1 is MDHEN and CDR2 is SYDVKM in the germline V gene. The CDR3 is CASSLKTWTATDTQYF. The CDR3 nucleotides read TGTGCCAGCAGCCTCAAGACCTGGACAGCCACAGATACGCAGTATTTT.

The chain's CDR3 is CAWSVQDEQYF. The DNA for the CDR3 is TGTGCCTGGAGTGTACAGGACGAGCAGTACTTC. V gene TRBV30 combines with J gene TRBJ2-7, with a weak D call TRBD1 (5 bases). The CDR3 contains 11 residues. Germline CDR1 reads GTSNPN; CDR2 reads SVGIG (reference sequence). Trimming stripped 0 bases from V and 5 bases from J, with 5 bases between.

The rearrangement links TRBV9 to TRBJ2-1, with 9 bases lining up with TRBD1. V shed 4 bases, J shed 9 bases, and the junction held 8 bases outside the gene matches. CDR3 size: 14 residues. The germline V gene has CDR1 SGDLS and CDR2 YYNGEE. CDR3 in amino acids: CASSTGQGGSEQFF. The CDR3 nucleotides read TGTGCCAGCAGCACGGGACAGGGTGGCTCTGAGCAGTTCTTC.

The chain links TRBV30 to TRBJ2-2; 7 positions agree with TRBD2. In germline, CDR1 is GTSNPN, CDR2 SVGIG (reference sequence). The V gene end was trimmed by 1 base and the J gene end by 6 bases; junction bases not matched to a gene: 11. The CDR3 covers 16 residues. CDR3 nucleotide sequence: TGTGCCTGGAGTGCCCCCCGCGGGGAGGGACCCGGGGAGCTGTTTTTT. Its protein product is CAWSAPRGEGPGELFF.

The CDR3 loop is CASSPTGGRDQPQHF. As DNA, the CDR3 is TGTGCCAGCTCACCAACGGGAGGCAGGGATCAGCCCCAGCATTTT. The V call is TRBV18, the J call TRBJ1-5; D perhaps matches TRBD1 (5 bases). Trimming stripped 2 bases from V and 5 bases from J, with 13 bases between. This CDR3 contains 15 residues. Per germline, CDR1 KGHSH and CDR2 LQKENI.

The chain carries TRBV9 and TRBJ2-7, with 9 bases that match TRBD2. The V and J ends lost 3 bases and 3 bases, in that order; junction bases with no gene match: 19. The CDR3 has 19 residues. CDR1 and CDR2 (germline): SGDLS, YYNGEE. This CDR3 is CASSAETPGLAANDYEQYF. Here the CDR3 DNA reads TGTGCCAGCAGCGCCGAAACCCCGGGACTAGCAGCGAATGACTACGAGCAGTACTTC. Full variable domain (missing parts from reference TRBV9 and TRBJ2-7): DSGVTQTPKHLITATGQRVTLRCSPRSGDLSVYWYQQSLDQGLQFLIQYYNGEERAKGNILERFSAQQFPDLHSELNLSSLELGDSALYFCASSAETPGLAANDYEQYFGPGTRLTVT.

This chain uses TRBV2 with TRBJ2-7; 9 bases align to TRBD1. Germline trimming cut 4 bases from V and 4 bases from J; bases unmatched to any gene: 8. In germline, CDR1 is SNHLY, CDR2 FYNNEI. CDR3 length: 15 residues. The CDR3 protein is CASSVWDRAGYEQYF. The CDR3, as DNA: TGTGCCAGCAGTGTTTGGGACAGGGCCGGGTACGAGCAGTACTTC.

This chain links TRBV29-1 with TRBJ2-7; D remains ambiguous. V lost 4 bases to trimming and J lost 3 bases, with 7 bases between them. CDR1 is SQVTM and CDR2 is ANQGSEA in the germline V gene. The CDR3 sequence is 11 residues long. CDR3 residues: CSVGENYEQYF. The CDR3, as DNA: TGCAGCGTTGGTGAGAACTACGAGCAGTACTTC.

The chain couples TRBV30 to TRBJ1-1; D gene uncertain. Trimming pared 2 bases from V and 3 bases from J, leaving 10 bases between. The CDR3 length is 13 residues. Germline loops: CDR1 GTSNPN, CDR2 SVGIG (reference sequence). CDR3 amino acids: CAWSSGLDTEAFF. CDR3 coding DNA: TGTGCCTGGAGTAGCGGCCTTGACACTGAAGCTTTCTTT.

This clone was seen once. J is TRBJ1-2 and V is TRBV6-1; 10 nucleotides align to TRBD1. CDR1 and CDR2 (germline): MNHNS, SASEGT. J gave up 8 bases and V 5 bases, and 11 bases lay outside the gene matches. CDR3 size: 15 residues. CDR3 residues: CASSLKGQGVHGYTF. Written as DNA, the CDR3 is TGTGCCAGCAGTCTTAAAGGACAGGGGGTTCACGGCTACACCTTC.

The chain employs TRBV19 and TRBJ2-2, with D unresolved. V was clipped by 6 bases and J by 5 bases, with 10 bases between them. Germline values: CDR1 LNHDA, CDR2 SQIVND (reference sequence). The CDR3 runs 13 residues. The CDR3 loop is CASRKFATGELFF. For the CDR3, the DNA is TGTGCCAGTAGGAAGTTCGCGACCGGGGAGCTGTTTTTT. Full variable domain (remainder filled in from reference TRBV19 and TRBJ2-2): DGGITQSPKYLFRKEGQNVTLSCEQNLNHDAMYWYRQDPGQGLRLIYYSQIVNDFQKGDIAEGYSVSREKKESFPLTVTSAQKNPTAFYLCASRKFATGELFFGEGSRLTVL.

CDR3 bases: TGCGCCAGCAGCTTTACAGGGGGATTGGAAGCTTTCTTT. It encodes CASSFTGGLEAFF. The chain is built from TRBV5-1 and TRBJ1-1, with 8 bases identical to TRBD1. Trimming took 2 bases from V and 8 from J; bases not matched to a gene: 5. CDR3 length: 13 amino acids. Germline CDR1 is SGHRS and CDR2 is YFSETQ. The full variable domain, rest sourced from reference TRBV5-1 and TRBJ1-1, is KAGVTQTPRYLIKTRGQQVTLSCSPISGHRSVSWYQQTPGQGLQFLFEYFSETQRNKGNFPGRFSGRQFSNSRSEMNVSTLELGDSALYLCASSFTGGLEAFFGQGTRLTVV.